Described below is a single TCR beta chain sequence and its context. The protocol was immunoSEQ multiplex PCR, while the TCRdb copy is restricted to in-frame clones and leaves out a portion. The table includes about 40,000 clones, approximately 90% detected once. Trimming took off 0 bases at V and 7 bases at J, with 11 bases between the two ends. The CDR3 spans 13 residues. The germline V gene has CDR1 SGHTS and CDR2 YDEGEE. The sample belongs to a study of T cell changes during pregnancy in multiple sclerosis. This clonotype was obtained from a female donor with multiple sclerosis, enrolled in a pregnancy study. Specimen: CD4+ T cells from peripheral blood mononuclear cells, collected in the third trimester of pregnancy. The genes are TRBV5-8 and TRBJ2-7; a possible D gene is TRBD1 (6 bases). The CDR3 spells CASSLVYREEQYF. Written as DNA, the CDR3 is TGTGCCAGCAGCTTGGTCTACAGGGAGGAGCAGTACTTC.